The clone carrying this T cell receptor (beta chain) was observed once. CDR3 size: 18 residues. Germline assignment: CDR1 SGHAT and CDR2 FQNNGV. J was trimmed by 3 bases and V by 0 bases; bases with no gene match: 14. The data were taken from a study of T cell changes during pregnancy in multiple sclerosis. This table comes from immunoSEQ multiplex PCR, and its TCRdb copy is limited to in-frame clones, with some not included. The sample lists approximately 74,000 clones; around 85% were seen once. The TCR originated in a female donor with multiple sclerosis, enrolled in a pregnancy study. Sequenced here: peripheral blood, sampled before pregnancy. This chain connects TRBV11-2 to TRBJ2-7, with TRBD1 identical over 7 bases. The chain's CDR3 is CASSLDWGQPGFGYEQYF. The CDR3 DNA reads TGTGCCAGCAGCTTAGACTGGGGACAGCCCGGTTTCGGCTACGAGCAGTACTTC.